Listed here are 9 T cell receptor beta chains from one sample, sequenced in a study of cytomegalovirus exposure and HLA in healthy donors. PCR primers comprised 60 Vbeta and 13 Jbeta primers. Profiling relied on immunoSEQ multiplex PCR, and the TCRdb table lists in-frame clones only, not all of them. The repertoire holds 35,000 to 55,000 clones, about 73% seen once, with approximately 3.5% in the top ten. Sequencing input: PBMCs. These receptors were collected from a woman aged 25 to 39 in good health and CMV-seronegative.

The chain joins TRBV29-1 to TRBJ2-7, with D possibly matching TRBD1 (5 bases). Germline V CDR1 and CDR2: SQVTM, ANQGSEA. The CDR3 is 12 amino acids. Trimming removed 7 bases at V and 2 bases at J, with 12 bases between. DNA for the CDR3: TGCAGCGGACTGACACAGGCCTACGAGCAGTACTTC. Encoded protein: CSGLTQAYEQYF.

The V and J genes are TRBV5-4 and TRBJ2-4; a possible D gene is TRBD2 (6 bases). In germline, CDR1 is SGHNT, CDR2 YYREEE (reference sequence). With 0 bases removed from V and 1 base from J, the gap between germline ends came to 11 bases. The CDR3 sequence is 16 residues long. In nucleotides, the CDR3 is TGTGCCAGCAGCTTGGGTGGGGGGTCCGCCAAAAACATTCAGTACTTC. It is translated as CASSLGGGSAKNIQYF.

The V and J genes are TRBV18 and TRBJ1-1; D is undetermined. Deletions cut 6 bases from V and 4 bases from J, with 12 bases between. The CDR3 spans 13 residues. Germline CDR1 is KGHSH and CDR2 is LQKENI. CDR3 sequence (DNA): TGTGCCAGCTCGACCCTGGGAGTCACTGAAGCTTTCTTT. It codes for CASSTLGVTEAFF.

This clone has just a few counts. The chain couples TRBV30 to TRBJ1-5; D is undetermined. The V gene lost 3 bases and the J gene lost 1 base, with 10 bases spanning the gap. The CDR3 contains 14 residues. Germline CDR1 reads GTSNPN; CDR2 reads SVGIG (reference sequence). CDR3 sequence reads: CAWSPASSNQPQHF. The CDR3 bases are TGTGCCTGGAGCCCCGCGAGCAGCAATCAGCCCCAGCATTTT.

The chain is built from TRBV5-4 and TRBJ1-1, with 7 bases matching TRBD1. V was clipped by 4 bases and J by 1 base; unmatched bases: 4. The CDR3 is 14 residues long. Germline CDR1 is SGHNT and CDR2 is YYREEE (reference sequence). Written as DNA, the CDR3 is TGTGCCAGCAGCGAAACAGGGGCGAACACTGAAGCTTTCTTT. Its translation: CASSETGANTEAFF.

With respect to this clone: A junction end diverges from the germline sequence, so it may reflect a read error. This chain links TRBV2 with TRBJ1-2, with a possible D match to TRBD1 (5 bases). This CDR3 is 13 amino acids long. CDR1 SNHLY and CDR2 FYNNEI come from the germline V gene. This chain's CDR3 is CASSEGLTYGYAF. CDR3 nucleotide sequence: TGTGCCAGCAGTGAGGGACTGACCTATGGCTACGCCTTC.

This chain links TRBV28 with TRBJ1-2; TRBD1 is a possible D gene (5 bases). V lost 7 bases, J lost 2 bases, and 14 bases lay in between. Germline V gene data show CDR1 as MDHEN and CDR2 as SYDVKM. This CDR3 region has 14 residues. CDR3 coding DNA: TGTGCCAGCAACACAGGACAAACGAACTATGGCTACACCTTC. This sequence encodes CASNTGQTNYGYTF.

This clone was seen a few times. This chain links TRBV5-1 with TRBJ2-1; D gene uncertain. The germline V gene has CDR1 SGHRS and CDR2 YFSETQ. The V gene lost 4 bases and the J gene lost 7 bases, with 9 bases spanning the gap. The CDR3 is made up of 12 amino acids. CDR3: CASSLQANEQFF. CDR3 DNA: TGCGCCAGCAGCCTGCAGGCAAATGAGCAGTTCTTC.

This clone has more than one count but fewer than ten. The chain couples TRBV2 to TRBJ2-6; a weak D match, TRBD1 (5 bases). CDR3 length: 14 amino acids. The V end was cut by 7 bases, the J end by 1 base, with 8 bases between. Germline V gene sequence: CDR1 SNHLY, CDR2 FYNNEI. CDR3 sequence (DNA): TGTGCCAGCATGAGGACATCTGGGGCCAACGTCCTGACTTTC. Its protein is CASMRTSGANVLTF. Together with reference TRBV2 and TRBJ2-6, the CDR3 gives the full variable domain: EPEVTQTPSHQVTQMGQEVILRCVPISNHLYFYWYRQILGQKVEFLVSFYNNEISEKSEIFDDQFSVERPDGSNFTLKIRSTKLEDSAMYFCASMRTSGANVLTFGAGSRLTVL.